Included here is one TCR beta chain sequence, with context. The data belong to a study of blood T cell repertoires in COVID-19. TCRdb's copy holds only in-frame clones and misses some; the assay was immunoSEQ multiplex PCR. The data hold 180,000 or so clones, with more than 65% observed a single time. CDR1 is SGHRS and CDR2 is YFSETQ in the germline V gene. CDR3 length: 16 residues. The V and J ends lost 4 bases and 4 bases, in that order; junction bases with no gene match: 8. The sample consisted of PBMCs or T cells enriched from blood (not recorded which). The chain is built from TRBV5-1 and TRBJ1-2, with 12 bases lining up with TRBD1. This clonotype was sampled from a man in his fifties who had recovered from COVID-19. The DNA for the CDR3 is TGCGCCAGCAGCACCGGGACAGGGGGCGCGAGCTATGGCTACACCTTC. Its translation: CASSTGTGGASYGYTF.